This TCR beta chain was found in a study of Graves' ophthalmopathy and Graves' hyperthyroidism. This clonotype was observed at least ten times. Using RNA transcripts, the TCR beta CDR3 regions were amplified. Second-round multiplex PCR came after first-round RT-PCR with HTBI primers. TCRdb re-called the multiplex PCR reads through MiXCR, storing one row per CDR3 protein. The repertoire includes under 400,000 distinct CDR3 sequences, roughly 15% of them detected once, and 9% to 15% sits in the top ten. The CDR3 totals 14 residues. Germline loops: CDR1 SNHLY, CDR2 FYNNEI. The V end was cut by 6 bases, the J end by 5 bases, with 17 bases between.

The chain has TRBV2 and TRBJ2-7; D is unclear. The TCR sequence derives from an adult man with Graves' ophthalmopathy. Sequencing was performed on peripheral blood. The CDR3 region is CASSAAQVTDEQYF. CDR3 nucleotide sequence: TGTGCCAGCAGCGCCGCTCAGGTAACCGACGAGCAGTACTTC.